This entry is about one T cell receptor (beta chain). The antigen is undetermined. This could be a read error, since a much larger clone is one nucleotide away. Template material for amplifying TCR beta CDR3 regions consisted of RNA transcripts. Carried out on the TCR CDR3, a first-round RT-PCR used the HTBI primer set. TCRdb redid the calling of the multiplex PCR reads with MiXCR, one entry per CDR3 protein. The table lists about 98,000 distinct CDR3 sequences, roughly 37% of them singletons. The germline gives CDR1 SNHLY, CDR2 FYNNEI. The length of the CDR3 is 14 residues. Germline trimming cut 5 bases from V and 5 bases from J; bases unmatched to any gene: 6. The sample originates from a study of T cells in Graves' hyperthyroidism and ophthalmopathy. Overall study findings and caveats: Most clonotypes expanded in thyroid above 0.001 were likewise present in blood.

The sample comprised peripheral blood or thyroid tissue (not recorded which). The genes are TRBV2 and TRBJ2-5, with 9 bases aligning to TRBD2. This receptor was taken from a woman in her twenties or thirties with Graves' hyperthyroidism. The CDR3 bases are TGTGCCAGCAGTTCGGGACTAGCTCGTGAGACCCAGTACTTC. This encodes CASSSGLARETQYF.